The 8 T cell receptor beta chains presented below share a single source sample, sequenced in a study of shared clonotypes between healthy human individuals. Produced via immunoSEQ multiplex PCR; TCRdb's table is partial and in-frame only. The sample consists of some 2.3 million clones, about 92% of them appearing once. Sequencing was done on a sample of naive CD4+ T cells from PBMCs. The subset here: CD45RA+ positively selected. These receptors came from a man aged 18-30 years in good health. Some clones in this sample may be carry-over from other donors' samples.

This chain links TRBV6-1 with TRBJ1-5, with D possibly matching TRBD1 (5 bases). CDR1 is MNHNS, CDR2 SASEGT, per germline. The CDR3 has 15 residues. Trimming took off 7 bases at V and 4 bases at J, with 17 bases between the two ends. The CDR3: CASTLQPSGNQPQHF. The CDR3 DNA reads TGTGCCAGCACCCTACAGCCGTCAGGGAATCAGCCCCAGCATTTT.

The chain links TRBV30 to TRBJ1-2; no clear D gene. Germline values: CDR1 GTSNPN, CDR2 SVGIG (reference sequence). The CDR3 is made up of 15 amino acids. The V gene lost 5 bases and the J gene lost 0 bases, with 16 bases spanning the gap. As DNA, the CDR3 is TGTGCCTGGCGCAGTTTGACGGGTACTAACTATGGCTACACCTTC. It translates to CAWRSLTGTNYGYTF. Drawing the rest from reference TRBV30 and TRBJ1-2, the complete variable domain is SQTIHQWPATLVQPVGSPLSLECTVEGTSNPNLYWYRQAAGRGLQLLFYSVGIGQISSEVPQNLSASRPQDRQFILSSKKLLLSDSGFYLCAWRSLTGTNYGYTFGSGTRLTVV.

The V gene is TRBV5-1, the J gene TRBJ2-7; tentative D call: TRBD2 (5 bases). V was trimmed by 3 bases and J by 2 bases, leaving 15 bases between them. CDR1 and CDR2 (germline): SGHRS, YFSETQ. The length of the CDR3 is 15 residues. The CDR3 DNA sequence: TGCGCCAGCAGCTCAGGTACGGGATTTACCTACGAGCAGTACTTC. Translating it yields CASSSGTGFTYEQYF.

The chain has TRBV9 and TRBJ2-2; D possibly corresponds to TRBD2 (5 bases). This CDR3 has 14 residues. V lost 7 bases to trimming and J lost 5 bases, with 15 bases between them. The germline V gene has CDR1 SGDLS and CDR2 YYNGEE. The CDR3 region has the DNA TGTGCCAGCCAACTAGTTCCACAAACCGGGGAGCTGTTTTTT. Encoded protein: CASQLVPQTGELFF.

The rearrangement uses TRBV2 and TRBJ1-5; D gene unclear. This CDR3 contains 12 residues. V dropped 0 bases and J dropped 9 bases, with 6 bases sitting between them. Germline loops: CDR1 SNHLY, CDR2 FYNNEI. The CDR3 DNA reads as TGTGCCAGCAGTGAAGCTGAGGGGCCCCAGCATTTT. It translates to CASSEAEGPQHF.

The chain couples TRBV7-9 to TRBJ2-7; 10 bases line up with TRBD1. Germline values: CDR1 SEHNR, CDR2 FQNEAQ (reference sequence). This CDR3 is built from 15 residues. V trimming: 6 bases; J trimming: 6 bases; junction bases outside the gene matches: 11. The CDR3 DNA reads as TGTGCCAGCAGTTCCTGGTCGGGACAGGGGTCCGAGCAGTACTTC. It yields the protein CASSSWSGQGSEQYF.

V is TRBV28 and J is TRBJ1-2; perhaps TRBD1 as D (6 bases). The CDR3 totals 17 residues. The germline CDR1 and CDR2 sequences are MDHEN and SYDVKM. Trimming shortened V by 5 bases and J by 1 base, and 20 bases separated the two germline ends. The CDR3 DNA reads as TGTGCCAGCAGTACCTCACCCGGGACACCATATAACTATGGCTACACCTTC. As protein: CASSTSPGTPYNYGYTF.

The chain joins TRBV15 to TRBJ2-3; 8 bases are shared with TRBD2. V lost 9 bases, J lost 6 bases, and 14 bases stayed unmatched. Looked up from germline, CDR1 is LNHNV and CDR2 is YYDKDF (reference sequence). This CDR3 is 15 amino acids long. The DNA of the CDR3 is TGTGCCACAGGGGGATGGGTAGCGGGGCCCGATACGCAGTATTTT. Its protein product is CATGGWVAGPDTQYF.